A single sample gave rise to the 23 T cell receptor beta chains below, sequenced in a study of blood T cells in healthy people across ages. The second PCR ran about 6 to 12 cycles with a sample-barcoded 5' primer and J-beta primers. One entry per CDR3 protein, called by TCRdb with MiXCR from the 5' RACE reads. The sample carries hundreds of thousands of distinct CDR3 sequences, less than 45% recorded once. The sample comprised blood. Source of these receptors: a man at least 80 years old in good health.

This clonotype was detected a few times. The CDR3 bases are TGTGCCAGCAGTAAGCCGGGACAGGGAGCTGAGCAGTTCTTC. Residues: CASSKPGQGAEQFF. This rearrangement joins TRBV6-5 to TRBJ2-1; 9 bases match TRBD1. The V gene's germline CDR1 is MNHEY and CDR2 SVGAGI. The V segment lost 5 bases and the J segment 9 bases; nucleotides outside the gene matches: 8. The CDR3 extends over 14 amino acids.

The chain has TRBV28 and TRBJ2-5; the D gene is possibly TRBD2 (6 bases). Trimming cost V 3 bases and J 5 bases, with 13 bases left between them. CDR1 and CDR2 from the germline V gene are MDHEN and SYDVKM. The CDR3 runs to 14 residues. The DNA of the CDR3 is TGTGCCAGCAGTTTGGGGGGAGTGGACGAGACCCAGTACTTC. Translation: CASSLGGVDETQYF.

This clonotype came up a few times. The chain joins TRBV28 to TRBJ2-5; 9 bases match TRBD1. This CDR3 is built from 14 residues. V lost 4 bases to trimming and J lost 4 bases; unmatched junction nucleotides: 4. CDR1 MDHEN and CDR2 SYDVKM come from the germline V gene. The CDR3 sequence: CASSSGTGRETQYF. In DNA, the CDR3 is TGTGCCAGCAGTTCCGGGACAGGGCGAGAGACCCAGTACTTC. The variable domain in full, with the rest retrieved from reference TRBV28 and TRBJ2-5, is DVKVTQSSRYLVKRTGEKVFLECVQDMDHENMFWYRQDPGLGLRLIYFSYDVKMKEKGDIPEGYSVSREKKERFSLILESASTNQTSMYLCASSSGTGRETQYFGPGTRLLVL.

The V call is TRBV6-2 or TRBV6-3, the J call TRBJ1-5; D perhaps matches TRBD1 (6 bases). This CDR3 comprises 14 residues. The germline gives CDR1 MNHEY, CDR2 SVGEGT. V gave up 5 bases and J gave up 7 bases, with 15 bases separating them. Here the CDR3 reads CASSIWGLQQPQHF. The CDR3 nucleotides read TGTGCCAGCAGTATATGGGGGCTGCAACAGCCCCAGCATTTT.

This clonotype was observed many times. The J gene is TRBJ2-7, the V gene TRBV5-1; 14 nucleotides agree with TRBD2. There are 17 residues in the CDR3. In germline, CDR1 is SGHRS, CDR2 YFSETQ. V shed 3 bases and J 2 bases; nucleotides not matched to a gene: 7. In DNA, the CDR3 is TGCGCCAGCAGCTGGTCGAGGACTAGCGGGGGGACCTACGAGCAGTACTTC. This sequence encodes CASSWSRTSGGTYEQYF. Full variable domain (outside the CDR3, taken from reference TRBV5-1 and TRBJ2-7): KAGVTQTPRYLIKTRGQQVTLSCSPISGHRSVSWYQQTPGQGLQFLFEYFSETQRNKGNFPGRFSGRQFSNSRSEMNVSTLELGDSALYLCASSWSRTSGGTYEQYFGPGTRLTVT.

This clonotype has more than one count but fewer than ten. The CDR3 reads CASSLDFRGHGPSYEQYF. The CDR3 DNA reads as TGCGCCAGCAGCTTGGATTTTCGGGGACACGGCCCTTCCTACGAGCAGTACTTC. The V gene is TRBV5-1, the J gene TRBJ2-7; a weak D match, TRBD1 (6 bases). This CDR3 contains 18 residues. CDR1 and CDR2 (germline): SGHRS, YFSETQ. The V and J ends lost 0 bases and 1 base respectively, with 20 bases between them.

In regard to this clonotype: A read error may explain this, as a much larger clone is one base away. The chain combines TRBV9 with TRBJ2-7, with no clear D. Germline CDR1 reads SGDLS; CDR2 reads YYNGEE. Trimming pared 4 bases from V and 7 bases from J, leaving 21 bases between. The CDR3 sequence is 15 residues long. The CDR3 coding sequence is TGTGCCAGCAGCACACTTAGTGTCTACGACAATGAGCAGTACTTC. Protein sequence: CASSTLSVYDNEQYF.

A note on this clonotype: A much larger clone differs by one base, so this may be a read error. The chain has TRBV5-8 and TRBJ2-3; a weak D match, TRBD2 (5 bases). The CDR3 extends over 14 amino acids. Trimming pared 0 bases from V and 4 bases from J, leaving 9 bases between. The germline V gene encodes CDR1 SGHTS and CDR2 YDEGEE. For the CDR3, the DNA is TGTGCCAGCAGCTTGGATCCAGCGGCAGATACGCAGTATTTT. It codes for CASSLDPAADTQYF.

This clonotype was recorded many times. The CDR3 spells CASTMSGGETQYF. As DNA, the CDR3 is TGTGCCAGCACCATGTCGGGGGGAGAGACCCAGTACTTC. The chain links TRBV6-5 to TRBJ2-5, with 7 bases lining up with TRBD2. Germline loops: CDR1 MNHEY, CDR2 SVGAGI. CDR3 size: 13 residues. Trimming removed 7 bases from V and 4 bases from J; junction bases left unmatched: 6.

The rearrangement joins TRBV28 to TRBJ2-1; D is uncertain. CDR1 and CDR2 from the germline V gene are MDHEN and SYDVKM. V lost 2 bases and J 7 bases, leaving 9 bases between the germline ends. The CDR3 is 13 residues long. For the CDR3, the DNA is TGTGCCAGCAGTTTACCCGCAAGGAATGAGCAGTTCTTC. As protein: CASSLPARNEQFF.

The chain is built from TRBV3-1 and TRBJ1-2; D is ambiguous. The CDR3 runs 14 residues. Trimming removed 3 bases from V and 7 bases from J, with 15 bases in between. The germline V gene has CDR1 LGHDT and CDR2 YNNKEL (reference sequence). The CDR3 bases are TGTGCCAGCAGCCAGGTGGGTTCGGTCTTTGGCTACACCTTC. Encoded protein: CASSQVGSVFGYTF.

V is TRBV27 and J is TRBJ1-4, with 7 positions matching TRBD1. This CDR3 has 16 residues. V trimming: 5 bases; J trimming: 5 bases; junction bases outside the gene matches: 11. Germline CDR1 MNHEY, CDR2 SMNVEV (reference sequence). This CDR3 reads CASSQIPGTVNEKLFF. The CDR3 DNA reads TGTGCCAGCAGTCAGATCCCCGGGACAGTGAATGAAAAACTGTTTTTT.

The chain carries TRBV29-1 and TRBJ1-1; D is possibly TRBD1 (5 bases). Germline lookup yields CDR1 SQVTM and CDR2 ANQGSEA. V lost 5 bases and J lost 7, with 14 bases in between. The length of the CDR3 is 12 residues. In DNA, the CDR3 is TGCAGCGTTCTCATTGGGCAGGGTGAAGCTTTCTTT. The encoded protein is CSVLIGQGEAFF. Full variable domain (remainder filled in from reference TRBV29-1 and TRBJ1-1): SAVISQKPSRDICQRGTSLTIQCQVDSQVTMMFWYRQQPGQSLTLIATANQGSEATYESGFVIDKFPISRPNLTFSTLTVSNMSPEDSSIYLCSVLIGQGEAFFGQGTRLTVV.

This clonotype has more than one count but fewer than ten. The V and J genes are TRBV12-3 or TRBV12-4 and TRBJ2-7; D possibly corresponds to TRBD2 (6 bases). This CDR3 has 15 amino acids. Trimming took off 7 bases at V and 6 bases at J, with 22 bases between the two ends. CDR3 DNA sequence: TGTGCCAGCAACACCCGGTGGGGGGAGGTTCGCGAGCAGTACTTC. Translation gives CASNTRWGEVREQYF.

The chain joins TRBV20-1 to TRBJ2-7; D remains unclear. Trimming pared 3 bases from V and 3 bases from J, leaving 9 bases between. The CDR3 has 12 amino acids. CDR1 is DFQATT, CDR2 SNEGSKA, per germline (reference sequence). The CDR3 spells CSASPIDYEQYF. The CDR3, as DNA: TGCAGTGCTAGCCCTATTGACTACGAGCAGTACTTC.

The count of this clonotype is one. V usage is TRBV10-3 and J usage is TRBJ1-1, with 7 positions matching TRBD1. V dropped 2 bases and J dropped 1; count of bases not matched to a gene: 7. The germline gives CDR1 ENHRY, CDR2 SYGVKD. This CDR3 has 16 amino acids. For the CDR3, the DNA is TGTGCCATCAGTGAGCCTCAGGGGGTTGGGAACACTGAAGCTTTCTTT. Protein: CAISEPQGVGNTEAFF.

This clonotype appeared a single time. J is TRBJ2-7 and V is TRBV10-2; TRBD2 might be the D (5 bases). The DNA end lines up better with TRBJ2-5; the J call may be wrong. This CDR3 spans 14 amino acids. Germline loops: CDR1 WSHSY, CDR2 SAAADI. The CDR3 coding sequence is TGCGCCAGCAGTGAACTAGACCCCCGGGAGACCCAGTACTTC. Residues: CASSELDPRETQYF.

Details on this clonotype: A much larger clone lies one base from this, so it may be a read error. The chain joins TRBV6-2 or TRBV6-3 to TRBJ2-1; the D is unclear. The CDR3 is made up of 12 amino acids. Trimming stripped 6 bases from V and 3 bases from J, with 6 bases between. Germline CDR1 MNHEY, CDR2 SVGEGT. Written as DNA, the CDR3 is TGTGCCAGCAGGTGGATCTACAATGAGCAGTTCTTC. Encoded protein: CASRWIYNEQFF.

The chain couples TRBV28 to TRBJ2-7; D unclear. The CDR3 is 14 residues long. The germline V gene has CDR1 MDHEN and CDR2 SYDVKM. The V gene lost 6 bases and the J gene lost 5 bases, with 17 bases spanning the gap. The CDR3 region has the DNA TGTGCCAGCAGCCCGCCTGGACGGACGAACGAGCAGTACTTC. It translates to CASSPPGRTNEQYF.

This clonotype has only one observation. The CDR3 nucleotides are TGTGCCAGCATCCGATCCGGGACAGGGGAAGAGACCCAGTACTTC. Its translation: CASIRSGTGEETQYF. The chain employs TRBV5-6 and TRBJ2-5; 10 nucleotides line up with TRBD1. V was clipped by 6 bases and J by 3 bases; unmatched bases: 8. The germline V gene has CDR1 SGHDT and CDR2 YYEEEE. The CDR3 has 15 residues. The full variable domain, its missing parts supplied by reference TRBV5-6 and TRBJ2-5, is DAGVTQSPTHLIKTRGQQVTLRCSPKSGHDTVSWYQQALGQGPQFIFQYYEEEERQRGNFPDRFSGHQFPNYSSELNVNALLLGDSALYLCASIRSGTGEETQYFGPGTRLLVL.

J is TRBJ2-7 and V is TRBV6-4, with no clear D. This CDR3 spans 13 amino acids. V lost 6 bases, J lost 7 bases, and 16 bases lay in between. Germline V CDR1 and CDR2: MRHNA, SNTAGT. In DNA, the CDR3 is TGTGCCAGCAGCGGACGGACGGGCGAGGAGCAGTACTTC. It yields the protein CASSGRTGEEQYF.

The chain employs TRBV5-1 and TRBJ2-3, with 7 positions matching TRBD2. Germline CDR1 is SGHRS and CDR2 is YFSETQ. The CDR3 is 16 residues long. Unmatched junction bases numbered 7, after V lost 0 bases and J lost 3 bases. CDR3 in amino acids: CASSLGTAGVTDTQYF. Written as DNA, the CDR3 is TGCGCCAGCAGCTTGGGGACGGCGGGGGTGACAGATACGCAGTATTTT.

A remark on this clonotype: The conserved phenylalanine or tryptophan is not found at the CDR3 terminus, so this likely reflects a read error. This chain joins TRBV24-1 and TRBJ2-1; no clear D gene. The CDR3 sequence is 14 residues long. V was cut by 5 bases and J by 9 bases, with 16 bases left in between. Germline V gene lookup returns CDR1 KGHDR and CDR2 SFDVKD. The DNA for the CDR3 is TGTGCCACCAGTGTAAAAGGGTATACGGGTGAGCAGTTCTAC. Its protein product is CATSVKGYTGEQFY.